These 22 T cell receptor beta chains were all obtained from the same sample, sequenced in a study of somatic mutations in cytotoxic T cells in rheumatoid arthritis. TCRdb keeps only in-frame clones here, not all; method: immunoSEQ multiplex PCR. In the table there are about 9,200 clones, 60% to 80% of which are singletons. The sample was CD8+ T cells sorted from blood. All receptors come from an adult with rheumatoid arthritis.

The table lists this clone with a few counts. The CDR3 region is CASSPGREQYF. CDR3 nucleotides: TGTGCCAGCAGCCCGGGGCGCGAGCAGTACTTC. V and J are TRBV7-9 and TRBJ2-7, with D perhaps TRBD1 or TRBD2 (5 bases each). The germline gives CDR1 SEHNR, CDR2 FQNEAQ (reference sequence). V was cut by 5 bases and J by 6 bases, with 8 bases left in between. This CDR3 is 11 amino acids long.

The chain is built from TRBV5-8 and TRBJ1-1, with no clear D. This CDR3 has 15 amino acids. CDR1 and CDR2 (germline): SGHTS, YDEGEE. V was pared by 1 base and J by 0 bases, with 10 bases between. The CDR3 DNA sequence: TGTGCCAGCAGCTTGTCGGGCAGCATGAACACTGAAGCTTTCTTT. As protein: CASSLSGSMNTEAFF.

This rearrangement joins TRBV15 to TRBJ2-7; TRBD1 might be the D (7 bases). Germline V lookup: CDR1 LNHNV, CDR2 YYDKDF (reference sequence). The CDR3 length is 16 residues. Trimming pared 0 bases from V and 0 bases from J, leaving 12 bases between. The CDR3 nucleotides are TGTGCCACCAGCAGAGAAGACAGGGAGGACTCCTACGAGCAGTACTTC. Translating it yields CATSREDREDSYEQYF.

This sequence joins TRBV4-3 and TRBJ1-1; 9 nucleotides line up with TRBD1. The V gene end was trimmed by 1 base and the J gene end by 5 bases; junction bases not matched to a gene: 5. The CDR3 sequence is 15 residues long. Germline V gives CDR1 LGHNA, CDR2 YSLEER. CDR3 nucleotide sequence: TGCGCCAGCAGCCAAGTGGGGACAGGGTATACTGAAGCTTTCTTT. This codes for CASSQVGTGYTEAFF.

J is TRBJ2-7 and V is TRBV19, with 12 bases identical to TRBD2. The CDR3 is 15 amino acids. J gave up 3 bases and V 5 bases, and 5 bases lay outside the gene matches. Germline CDR1 reads LNHDA; CDR2 reads SQIVND (reference sequence). CDR3 protein: CASSYLAGGIYEQYF. The DNA for the CDR3 is TGTGCCAGTAGTTATCTAGCGGGAGGGATCTACGAGCAGTACTTC.

V gene TRBV7-3 combines with J gene TRBJ2-3; 7 bases agree with TRBD2. The CDR3 spans 14 residues. Per the germline V gene, CDR1 is SGHTA and CDR2 is FQGTGA. With 5 bases clipped from V and 2 bases from J, the junction kept 4 bases outside the gene matches. This CDR3 reads CASSPGGVTDTQYF. CDR3 nucleotide sequence: TGTGCCAGCAGCCCGGGGGGAGTCACAGATACGCAGTATTTT.

This chain connects TRBV7-8 to TRBJ2-3, with D uncertain. Germline V CDR1 and CDR2: SGHVS, FQNEAQ. The CDR3 extends over 11 amino acids. Trimming stripped 8 bases from V and 6 bases from J, with 9 bases between. The CDR3 here is CASVDGDTQYF. In DNA form, the CDR3 reads TGTGCCAGCGTAGACGGGGATACGCAGTATTTT.

The chain recombines TRBV7-9 with TRBJ2-2; D may be TRBD1 (5 bases). In germline, CDR1 is SEHNR, CDR2 FQNEAQ (reference sequence). This CDR3 has 15 amino acids. V was pared by 7 bases and J by 4 bases, with 16 bases between. The CDR3 protein is CASTPQGDSTGELFF. CDR3 nucleotide sequence: TGTGCCAGCACCCCCCAAGGAGACAGCACCGGGGAGCTGTTTTTT.

The chain recombines TRBV27 with TRBJ2-3; possibly TRBD2 for D (5 bases). This CDR3 has 15 amino acids. Germline CDR1 reads MNHEY; CDR2 reads SMNVEV (reference sequence). V was shortened by 7 bases and J by 4 bases, with 18 bases between the two germline ends. In DNA, the CDR3 is TGTGCCAGCATAAAGGTTGCGGGCTCCGCAGATACGCAGTATTTT. It translates to CASIKVAGSADTQYF.

The CDR3 DNA is TGTGCCAGCAGGAGGGTTACGGATGGAAACACCATATATTTT. Amino acids: CASRRVTDGNTIYF. This chain uses TRBV7-2 with TRBJ1-3; no definite D call. There are 14 residues in the CDR3. Germline CDR1 is SGHTA and CDR2 is FQGNSA. The V end lost 6 bases, the J end lost 3 bases, and 12 bases lay between the germline ends.

The genes are TRBV27 and TRBJ1-5; 9 nucleotides agree with TRBD1. J was trimmed by 6 bases and V by 5 bases; bases with no gene match: 5. Germline V gene lookup returns CDR1 MNHEY and CDR2 SMNVEV (reference sequence). The CDR3 runs to 14 residues. The CDR3 coding sequence is TGTGCCAGCAGTCTCCGGGACAGGGTTCAGCCCCAGCATTTT. Translated: CASSLRDRVQPQHF.

The V gene is TRBV7-2, the J gene TRBJ2-7; 14 nucleotides agree with TRBD2. With 5 bases clipped from V and 6 bases from J, the junction kept 3 bases outside the gene matches. CDR1 is SGHTA and CDR2 is FQGNSA in the germline V gene. The CDR3 extends over 14 amino acids. CDR3 residues: CASSPTSGGVEQYF. DNA for the CDR3: TGTGCCAGCAGCCCGACTAGCGGGGGGGTCGAGCAGTACTTC.

The chain uses TRBV12-2 and TRBJ1-2. TRBV12-2 is labeled a pseudogene. This CDR3 is built from 16 residues. CDR3 sequence reads: CASRLCAPRKTYGYTF. DNA for the CDR3: TGTGCAAGTCGCCTTTGTGCGCCACGAAAGACCTATGGCTACACCTTC.

Here the CDR3 DNA reads TGCGCCAGCAGCCCCGGACAGGGTTCGGTTCGCGAGCAGTACTTC. Amino acids: CASSPGQGSVREQYF. The V call is TRBV5-1, the J call TRBJ2-5; 8 positions match TRBD1. The DNA end favors TRBJ2-7, so the J call may be wrong. The CDR3 has 15 residues. Germline values: CDR1 SGHRS, CDR2 YFSETQ.

CDR3: CASSPGGGGNSPLHF. The CDR3 nucleotides read TGTGCCAGCTCCCCGGGCGGGGGTGGTAATTCACCCCTCCACTTT. V is TRBV9 and J is TRBJ1-6, with TRBD1 as a possible D gene (5 bases). Deletions cut 7 bases from V and 6 bases from J, with 17 bases between. Germline-derived CDR1 and CDR2 are SGDLS and YYNGEE. The CDR3 loop spans 15 amino acids.

This clone was counted a few times. This chain joins TRBV7-9 and TRBJ1-1; no clear D. From germline, CDR1 is SEHNR and CDR2 FQNEAQ (reference sequence). Trimming removed 5 bases from V and 4 bases from J, with 8 bases in between. CDR3 length: 12 amino acids. CDR3 nucleotides: TGTGCCAGCAGCATCAGAAGCACTGAAGCTTTCTTT. Translated: CASSIRSTEAFF.

The rearrangement uses TRBV6-1 and TRBJ2-3; D may be TRBD1 (5 bases). From germline, CDR1 is MNHNS and CDR2 SASEGT. CDR3 length: 14 amino acids. Trimming removed 5 bases from V and 5 bases from J, with 14 bases in between. This chain's CDR3 is CASSKGPEIDTQYF. For the CDR3, the DNA is TGTGCCAGCAGTAAGGGGCCGGAGATAGATACGCAGTATTTT.

The CDR3 bases are TGTGCCAGCAGCCTAACTAGTAACGAGCAGTACTTC. Its translation: CASSLTSNEQYF. The chain joins TRBV28 to TRBJ2-7; D perhaps matches TRBD2 (5 bases). The CDR3 consists of 12 residues. With 6 bases removed from V and 5 bases from J, the gap between germline ends came to 11 bases. Germline CDR1 MDHEN, CDR2 SYDVKM. The whole variable domain, remainder taken from reference TRBV28 and TRBJ2-7, is DVKVTQSSRYLVKRTGEKVFLECVQDMDHENMFWYRQDPGLGLRLIYFSYDVKMKEKGDIPEGYSVSREKKERFSLILESASTNQTSMYLCASSLTSNEQYFGPGTRLTVT.

The DNA of the CDR3 is TGTGCCAGCACGACATGGGGGCGCATCTACGAGCAGTACTTC. Translated: CASTTWGRIYEQYF. This chain links TRBV28 with TRBJ2-7; maybe TRBD1 (6 bases). V gave up 7 bases and J gave up 3 bases, with 16 bases separating them. The CDR3 totals 14 residues. Looked up from germline, CDR1 is MDHEN and CDR2 is SYDVKM.

The V and J genes are TRBV18 and TRBJ2-7, with 9 bases aligning to TRBD1. The germline V gene has CDR1 KGHSH and CDR2 LQKENI. V gave up 4 bases and J gave up 3 bases; unmatched junction bases: 10. The CDR3 consists of 16 residues. CDR3 in DNA: TGTGCCAGCTCACTGCCGTTTGGGACAGGGAGCTACGAGCAGTACTTC. The encoded protein is CASSLPFGTGSYEQYF. The complete variable domain, with remaining parts taken from reference TRBV18 and TRBJ2-7, reads NAGVMQNPRHLVRRRGQEARLRCSPMKGHSHVYWYRQLPEEGLKFMVYLQKENIIDESGMPKERFSAEFPKEGPSILRIQQVVRGDSAAYFCASSLPFGTGSYEQYFGPGTRLTVT.

V and J are TRBV4-2 and TRBJ2-1, with D unresolved. The CDR3 totals 13 residues. Germline V gives CDR1 LGHNA, CDR2 YNFKEQ. V shed 3 bases and J shed 6 bases, with 9 bases lying between them. The CDR3, as DNA: TGTGCCAGCAGCCAGGGTAGTGGCAATGAGCAGTTCTTC. This translates into CASSQGSGNEQFF.

The table lists this clone with a few counts. CDR3 nucleotide sequence: TGTGCCAGCAGGGACGGACTAGCGGGAGAGATTGAGCAGTTCTTC. Translating it yields CASRDGLAGEIEQFF. V usage is TRBV28 and J usage is TRBJ2-1, with 13 nucleotides matching TRBD2. CDR3 length equals 15 residues. V was pared by 6 bases and J by 9 bases, with 8 bases of the junction left unmatched. Germline V gene data show CDR1 as MDHEN and CDR2 as SYDVKM.